Listed here is a single T cell receptor beta chain. Its matching antigen is unknown. This entry belongs to a study of shared clonotypes between healthy human individuals. Points from the study as a whole: Specimens sampled were limited to blood, with tissue repertoires likely differing. Relative to their counterparts shared across all four donors, non-shared clonotypes exhibited diminished generation probabilities.

Trimming took 3 bases from V and 6 from J; bases not matched to a gene: 8. In germline, CDR1 is SGHVS, CDR2 FQNEAQ. The CDR3 is made up of 15 amino acids. Splitting the CD4+ cells yielded a CD45RA+ naive subset and a CD45RA-negative memory subset. TCRdb's copy holds only in-frame clones and misses some; the assay was immunoSEQ multiplex PCR. The sample includes 500,000 or so clones, roughly 95% of them seen just once. The sample was naive CD4+ T cells sorted from blood. Subset specified: CD45RA+ positively selected. This clonotype was sampled from a young woman in good health. The rearrangement joins TRBV7-8 to TRBJ1-1; 9 positions match TRBD1. The CDR3 loop reads CASSFRTGVESEAFF. The CDR3 nucleotides read TGTGCCAGCAGCTTCCGGACAGGGGTCGAGTCTGAAGCTTTCTTT.